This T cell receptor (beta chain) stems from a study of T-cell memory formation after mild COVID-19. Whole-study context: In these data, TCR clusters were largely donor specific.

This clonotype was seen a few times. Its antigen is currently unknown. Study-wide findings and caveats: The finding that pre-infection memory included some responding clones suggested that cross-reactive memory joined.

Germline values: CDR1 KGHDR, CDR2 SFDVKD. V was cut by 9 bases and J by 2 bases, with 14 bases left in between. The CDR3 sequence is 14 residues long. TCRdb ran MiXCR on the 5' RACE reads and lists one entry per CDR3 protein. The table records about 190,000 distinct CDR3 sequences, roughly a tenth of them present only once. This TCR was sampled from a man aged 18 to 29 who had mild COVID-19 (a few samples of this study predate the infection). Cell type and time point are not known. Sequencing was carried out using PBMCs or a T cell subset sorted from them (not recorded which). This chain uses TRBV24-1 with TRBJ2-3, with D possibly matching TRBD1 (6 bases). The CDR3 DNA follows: TGTGCCACCCGTGCGACAGGCAACACAGATACGCAGTATTTT. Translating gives CATRATGNTDTQYF.